Following are 12 T cell receptor beta chains from one sample sequenced in a study of cytomegalovirus exposure and HLA in healthy donors. Primers for the PCR totalled 60 Vbeta and 13 Jbeta. Sequencing was performed with immunoSEQ multiplex PCR; in TCRdb, only in-frame clones are kept and a portion is missing. The sample has 250,000 to 350,000 clones; about 87% are singletons. Material: PBMCs. These receptors came from a woman between 18 and 29 years old in good health and CMV-seronegative.

The gene calls are TRBV9 and TRBJ2-2, with D possibly matching TRBD1 (5 bases). V gave up 0 bases and J gave up 5 bases, with 11 bases separating them. CDR1 and CDR2 from the germline V gene are SGDLS and YYNGEE. The CDR3 has 15 residues. The CDR3, as DNA: TGTGCCAGCAGCGTAGGGGGCAGGGAAACCGGGGAGCTGTTTTTT. Translating it yields CASSVGGRETGELFF.

The chain has TRBV30 and TRBJ2-3; D not certain. V was shortened by 4 bases and J by 2 bases, with 13 bases between the two germline ends. The germline gives CDR1 GTSNPN, CDR2 SVGIG (reference sequence). The CDR3 covers 14 residues. The CDR3 DNA reads as TGTGCCTGGACAATACAGCTCCCCACAGATACGCAGTATTTT. This codes for CAWTIQLPTDTQYF. Supplemented by reference TRBV30 and TRBJ2-3, the full variable domain reads SQTIHQWPATLVQPVGSPLSLECTVEGTSNPNLYWYRQAAGRGLQLLFYSVGIGQISSEVPQNLSASRPQDRQFILSSKKLLLSDSGFYLCAWTIQLPTDTQYFGPGTRLTVL.

To note about this clone: Other DNA sequences within the sample encode an identical CDR3. V gene TRBV10-3 combines with J gene TRBJ2-7; 10 bases are a match to TRBD1. This CDR3 is 15 amino acids long. Germline CDR1 ENHRY, CDR2 SYGVKD. Trimming at V came to 2 bases and at J to 4 bases, leaving 5 bases not matched to a gene. The CDR3 loop is CAISEPGQGRYEQYF. In DNA, the CDR3 is TGTGCCATCAGTGAGCCGGGACAGGGGAGGTACGAGCAGTACTTC.

The CDR3 is CASSYSGGAQDIQYF. As DNA, the CDR3 is TGTGCCAGCAGTTATAGCGGGGGGGCCCAGGACATTCAGTACTTC. The chain employs TRBV6-5 and TRBJ2-4; 11 nucleotides align to TRBD2. Germline V lookup: CDR1 MNHEY, CDR2 SVGAGI. The CDR3 extends over 15 amino acids. V shed 3 bases, J shed 8 bases, and the junction held 6 bases outside the gene matches.

The chain combines TRBV5-3 with TRBJ1-6, with TRBD1 matching over 7 bases. TRBV5-3 is filed as an ORF, its function uncertain. The J segment lost 6 bases and the V segment lost 4 bases, leaving 4 bases of the junction unmatched. CDR3 size: 14 residues. CDR3 residues: CARSPGQVNSPLHF. The CDR3 region has the DNA TGTGCCAGAAGCCCAGGACAGGTTAATTCACCCCTCCACTTT.

The CDR3 loop reads CASSYSGGTGGTQYF. The CDR3 DNA is TGTGCCAGCAGTTACTCCGGGGGGACAGGGGGCACGCAGTATTTT. This sequence joins TRBV6-5 and TRBJ2-3; 12 positions agree with TRBD1. From germline, CDR1 is MNHEY and CDR2 SVGAGI. CDR3 size: 15 residues. The trim removed 0 bases at V and 9 bases at J, leaving 4 bases unmatched.

This rearrangement joins TRBV9 to TRBJ2-2; D is perhaps TRBD2 (5 bases). The CDR3 is made up of 15 amino acids. V was shortened by 3 bases and J by 6 bases, with 15 bases between the two germline ends. Germline CDR1 is SGDLS and CDR2 is YYNGEE. The CDR3 spells CASSGGTGYPGELFF. CDR3 DNA: TGTGCCAGCAGCGGAGGTACGGGGTACCCCGGGGAGCTGTTTTTT.

This chain links TRBV5-6 with TRBJ2-1; 7 bases match TRBD2. Per germline, CDR1 SGHDT and CDR2 YYEEEE. This CDR3 is built from 18 residues. J lost 0 bases, V lost 5 bases, and 14 bases had no gene match. The CDR3: CASRTILAGASSYNEQFF. The CDR3 DNA follows: TGTGCCAGCAGGACAATATTAGCGGGCGCGAGCTCCTACAATGAGCAGTTCTTC.

This clone was detected only once. The V call is TRBV29-1, the J call TRBJ2-5; 10 positions match TRBD2. The CDR3 is 14 residues long. Germline lookup yields CDR1 SQVTM and CDR2 ANQGSEA. The V and J ends lost 7 bases and 5 bases, in that order; junction bases with no gene match: 10. The CDR3 sequence is CSAAGGPMGETQYF. CDR3 nucleotides: TGCAGCGCAGCGGGGGGGCCTATGGGGGAGACCCAGTACTTC.

The gene calls are TRBV4-1 and TRBJ1-1; D perhaps matches TRBD1 (6 bases). Trimming pared 1 base from V and 2 bases from J, leaving 17 bases between. Germline values: CDR1 MGHRA, CDR2 YSYEKL. CDR3 size: 17 residues. In DNA, the CDR3 is TGCGCCAGCAGCCAAGTCCAAAAGGGGGGGCCTAACACTGAAGCTTTCTTT. It encodes CASSQVQKGGPNTEAFF.

This clone has a single count. The CDR3 DNA sequence: TGTGCCAGCAGCGCCTCAGGGAGGGTGCAGGACGAGCAGTACTTC. Its translation: CASSASGRVQDEQYF. The chain uses TRBV9 and TRBJ2-7, with 7 bases fitting TRBD2. The germline V gene encodes CDR1 SGDLS and CDR2 YYNGEE. The CDR3 has 15 residues. Losses at the gene ends were 3 bases for V and 5 bases for J; bases not matched to a gene: 11. Full variable domain (outside the CDR3, taken from reference TRBV9 and TRBJ2-7): DSGVTQTPKHLITATGQRVTLRCSPRSGDLSVYWYQQSLDQGLQFLIQYYNGEERAKGNILERFSAQQFPDLHSELNLSSLELGDSALYFCASSASGRVQDEQYFGPGTRLTVT.

The gene calls are TRBV15 and TRBJ2-7, with unresolved D. The CDR3 runs to 13 residues. From germline, CDR1 is LNHNV and CDR2 YYDKDF (reference sequence). V was cut by 3 bases and J by 3 bases, with 9 bases left in between. CDR3 DNA: TGTGCCACCAGCAGGGTTTTGAGCTACGAGCAGTACTTC. Its translation: CATSRVLSYEQYF.